This paragraph reports one T cell receptor (beta chain). In the same sample, other DNA sequences code for this CDR3. The data were taken from a study of blood T cell repertoires in COVID-19. In the study overall: Sources were T cells, B-cell-depleted T cells, or PBMCs; the material itself was cDNA or gDNA.

Methods used by the authors: Amplification from reference gene primers served as the basis for estimated nucleated cell counts. Sequencing used immunoSEQ multiplex PCR; TCRdb keeps in-frame clones, though not all of them. That table furnishes V, J and clone size, whereas the DNA furnished D and trimming. The repertoire holds 360,000 or so clones, with roughly 90% as singletons. Input material: peripheral blood. This TCR was sampled from a man between 18 and 29 years old with active or convalescent COVID-19.

The CDR3 region is CASSPDRGRGYTF. The CDR3 nucleotides are TGTGCCAGCTCACCGGACAGGGGGCGAGGCTACACCTTC. V usage is TRBV18 and J usage is TRBJ1-2; 11 nucleotides line up with TRBD1. Germline values: CDR1 KGHSH, CDR2 LQKENI. V trimming: 3 bases; J trimming: 8 bases; junction bases outside the gene matches: 2. The CDR3 covers 13 residues.